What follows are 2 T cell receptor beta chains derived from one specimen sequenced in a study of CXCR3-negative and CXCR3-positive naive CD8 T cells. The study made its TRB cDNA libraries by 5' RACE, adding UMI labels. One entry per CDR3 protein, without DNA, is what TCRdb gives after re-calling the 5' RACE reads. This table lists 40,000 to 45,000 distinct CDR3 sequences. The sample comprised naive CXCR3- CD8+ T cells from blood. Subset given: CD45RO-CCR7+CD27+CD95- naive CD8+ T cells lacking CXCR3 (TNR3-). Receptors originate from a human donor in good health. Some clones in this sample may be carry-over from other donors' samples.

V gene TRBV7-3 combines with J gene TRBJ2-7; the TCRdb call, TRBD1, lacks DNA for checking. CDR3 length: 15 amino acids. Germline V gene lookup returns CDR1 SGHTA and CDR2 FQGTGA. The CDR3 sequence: CASSFGPPSAYEQYF.

CDR3 loop: CASSQARTSGRSSYEQYF. The rearrangement links TRBV4-1 to TRBJ2-7; TCRdb lists TRBD2, though no DNA is available to test this call. CDR1 and CDR2 from the germline V gene are MGHRA and YSYEKL. CDR3 length equals 18 residues.